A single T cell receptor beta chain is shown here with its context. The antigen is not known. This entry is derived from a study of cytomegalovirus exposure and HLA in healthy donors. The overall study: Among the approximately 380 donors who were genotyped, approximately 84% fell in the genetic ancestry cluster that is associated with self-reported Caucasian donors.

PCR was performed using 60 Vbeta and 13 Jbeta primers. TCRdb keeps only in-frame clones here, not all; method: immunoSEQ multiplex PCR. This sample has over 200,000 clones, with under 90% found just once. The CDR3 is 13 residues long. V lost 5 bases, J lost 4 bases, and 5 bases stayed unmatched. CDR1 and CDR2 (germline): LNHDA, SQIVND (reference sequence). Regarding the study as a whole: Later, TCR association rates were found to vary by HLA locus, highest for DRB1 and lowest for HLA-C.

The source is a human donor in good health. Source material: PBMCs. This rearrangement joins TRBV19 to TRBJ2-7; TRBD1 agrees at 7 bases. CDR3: CASSSLTGYEQYF. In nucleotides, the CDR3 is TGTGCCAGTAGTTCCCTGACAGGGTACGAGCAGTACTTC.